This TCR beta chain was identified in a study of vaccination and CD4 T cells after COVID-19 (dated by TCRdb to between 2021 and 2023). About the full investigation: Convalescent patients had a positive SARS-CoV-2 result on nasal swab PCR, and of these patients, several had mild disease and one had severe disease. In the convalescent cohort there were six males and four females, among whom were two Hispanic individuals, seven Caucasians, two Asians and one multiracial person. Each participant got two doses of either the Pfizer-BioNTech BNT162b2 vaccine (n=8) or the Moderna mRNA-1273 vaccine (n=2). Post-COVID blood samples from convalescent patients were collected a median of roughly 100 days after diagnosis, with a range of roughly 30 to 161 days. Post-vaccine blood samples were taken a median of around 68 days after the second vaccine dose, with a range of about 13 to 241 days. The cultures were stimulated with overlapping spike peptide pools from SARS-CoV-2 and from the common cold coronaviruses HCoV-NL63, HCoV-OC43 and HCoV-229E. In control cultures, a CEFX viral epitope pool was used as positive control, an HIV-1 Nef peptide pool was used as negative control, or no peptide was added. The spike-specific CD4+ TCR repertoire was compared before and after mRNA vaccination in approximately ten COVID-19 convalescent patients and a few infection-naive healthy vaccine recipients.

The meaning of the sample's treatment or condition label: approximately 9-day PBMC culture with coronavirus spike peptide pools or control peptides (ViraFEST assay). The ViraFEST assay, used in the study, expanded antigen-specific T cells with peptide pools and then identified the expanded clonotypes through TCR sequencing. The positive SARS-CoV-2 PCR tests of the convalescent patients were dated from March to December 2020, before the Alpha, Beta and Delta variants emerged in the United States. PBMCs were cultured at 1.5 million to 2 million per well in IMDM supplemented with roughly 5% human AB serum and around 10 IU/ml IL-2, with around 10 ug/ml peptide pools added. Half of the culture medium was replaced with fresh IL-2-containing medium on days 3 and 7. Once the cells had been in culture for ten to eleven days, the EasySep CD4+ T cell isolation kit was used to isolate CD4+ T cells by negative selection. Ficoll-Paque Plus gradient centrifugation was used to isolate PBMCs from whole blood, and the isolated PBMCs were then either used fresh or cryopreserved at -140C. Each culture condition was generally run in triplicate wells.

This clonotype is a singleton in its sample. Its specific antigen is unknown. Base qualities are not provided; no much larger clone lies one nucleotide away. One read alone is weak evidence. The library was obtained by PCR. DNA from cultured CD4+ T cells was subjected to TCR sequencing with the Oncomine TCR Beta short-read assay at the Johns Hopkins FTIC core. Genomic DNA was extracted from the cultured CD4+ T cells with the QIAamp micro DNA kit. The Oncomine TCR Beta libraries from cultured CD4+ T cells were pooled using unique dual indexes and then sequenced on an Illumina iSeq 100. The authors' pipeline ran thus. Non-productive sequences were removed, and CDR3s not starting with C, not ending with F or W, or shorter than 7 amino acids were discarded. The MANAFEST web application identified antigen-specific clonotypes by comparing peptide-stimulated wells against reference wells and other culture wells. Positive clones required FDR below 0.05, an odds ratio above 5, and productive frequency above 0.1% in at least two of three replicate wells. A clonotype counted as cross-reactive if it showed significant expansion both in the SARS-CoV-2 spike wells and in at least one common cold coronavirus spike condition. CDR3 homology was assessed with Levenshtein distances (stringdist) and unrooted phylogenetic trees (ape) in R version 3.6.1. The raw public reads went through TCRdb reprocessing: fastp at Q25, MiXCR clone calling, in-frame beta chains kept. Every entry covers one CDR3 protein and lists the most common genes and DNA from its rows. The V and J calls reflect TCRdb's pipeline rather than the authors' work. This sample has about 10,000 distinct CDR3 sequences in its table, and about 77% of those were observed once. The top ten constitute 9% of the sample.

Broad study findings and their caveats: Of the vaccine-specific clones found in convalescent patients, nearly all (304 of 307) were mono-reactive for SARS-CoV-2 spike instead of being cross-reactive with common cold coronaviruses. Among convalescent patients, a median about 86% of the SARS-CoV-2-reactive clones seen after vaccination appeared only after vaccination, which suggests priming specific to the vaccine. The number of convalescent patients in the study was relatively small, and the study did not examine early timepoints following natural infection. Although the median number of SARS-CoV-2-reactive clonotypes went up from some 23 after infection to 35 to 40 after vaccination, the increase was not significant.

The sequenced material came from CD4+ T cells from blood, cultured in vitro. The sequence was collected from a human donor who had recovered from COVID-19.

The CDR3 reads CSASGHRGLPQTNQPQHF. The DNA sequence is TGCAGTGCTAGTGGCCACAGGGGGCTTCCCCAAACCAATCAGCCCCAGCATTTT. The sequence joins TRBV20-1 to TRBJ1-5; TRBD1 aligns with 9 central bases. Trimmed from V: 3 bases; trimmed from J: 3 bases; junction bases lacking a gene match: 15. The CDR3 runs 18 amino acids, cysteine and phenylalanine included. Left in the record is the CDR3 DNA by itself, 54 bases read in frame from the first base. CDR1 and CDR2, per the germline V gene (reference sequence), are DFQATT and SNEGSKA.